This T cell receptor beta chain was profiled in a study of T-cell memory formation after mild COVID-19. General study findings and limits: Clones that contracted from day 15 to 85 were balanced CD4/CD8, while later expanders leaned CD4+.

In TCRdb, the 5' RACE reads were re-called with MiXCR into one record per CDR3 protein. Among hundreds of thousands of distinct CDR3 sequences listed, roughly 24% were seen once. Of note for this clonotype: Its antigen is unknown.

This CDR3 is built from 15 residues. CDR1 and CDR2 from the germline V gene are MNHEY and SVGAGI. V shed 2 bases and J 6 bases; nucleotides not matched to a gene: 8. The sample was PBMCs or a T cell subset sorted from them (not recorded which). The chain links TRBV6-5 to TRBJ1-2; 8 positions match TRBD1. The source of this sequence is an adult woman who had mild COVID-19 (a few samples of this study predate the infection). Cell type and time point are not known. The CDR3 loop reads CASSYGPTGENGYTF. CDR3 nucleotide sequence: TGTGCCAGCAGTTACGGACCGACAGGGGAGAATGGCTACACCTTC.